This T cell receptor (beta chain) emerged from a study of cytotoxic CD8 clonotypes in ibrutinib-treated CLL. Around 1.9 micrograms of genomic DNA, which was extracted from cryopreserved PBMCs, served as the material used for the TCR beta libraries. Study results and caveats: For progressing versus sustained-remission patients, sampling times were not the same. Public clonotypes, rarely seen, contracted or held steady on treatment.

V was cut by 1 base and J by 2 bases, with 10 bases left in between. CDR3 length: 14 amino acids. Germline lookup yields CDR1 SGHRS and CDR2 YFSETQ. About this clone itself: The antigen remains unidentified. Other DNA sequences in the sample encode the same CDR3.

The repertoire was sequenced with immunoSEQ multiplex PCR; TCRdb's copy has only in-frame clones and lacks some. The table includes 250,000 to 350,000 clones, 76% detected once. This specimen was PBMCs, taken at disease progression, from a patient treated with ibrutinib. This rearrangement joins TRBV5-1 to TRBJ2-7; D may correspond to TRBD1 or TRBD2 (5 bases each). The sequence derives from a human donor with chronic lymphocytic leukemia. CDR3 sequence reads: CASSLRDGPYEQYF. CDR3 DNA: TGCGCCAGCAGCTTGCGGGACGGCCCCTACGAGCAGTACTTC.